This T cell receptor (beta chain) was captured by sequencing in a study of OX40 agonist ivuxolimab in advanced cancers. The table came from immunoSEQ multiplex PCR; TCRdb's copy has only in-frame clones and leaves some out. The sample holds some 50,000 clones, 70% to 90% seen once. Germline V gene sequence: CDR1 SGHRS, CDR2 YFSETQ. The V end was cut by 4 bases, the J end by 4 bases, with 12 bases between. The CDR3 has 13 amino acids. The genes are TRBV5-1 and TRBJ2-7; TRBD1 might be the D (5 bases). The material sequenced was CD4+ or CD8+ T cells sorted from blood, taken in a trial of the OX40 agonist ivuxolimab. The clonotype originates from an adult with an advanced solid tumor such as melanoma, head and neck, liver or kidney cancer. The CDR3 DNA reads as TGCGCCAGCAGCCCCACAAAGGGGTACGAGCAGTACTTC. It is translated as CASSPTKGYEQYF.